A selection of T cell receptor beta chains follows, all from one sample in a study of CD8+CD57+ T cells in acquired aplastic anemia. TCRdb recomputed calls from the reads with MiXCR, one row per CDR3 protein. The sample has approximately 170,000 distinct CDR3 sequences; about half are singletons. Specimen: sorted CD4+, CD8+, or CD8+CD57+ T cells (not recorded which) from PBMCs. The receptors were gathered from a human donor with aplastic anemia. The CDR3 runs from the conserved cysteine through the conserved F or W. A D gene is named only where the DNA matches it firmly. Clone size appears in some rows only: once, few, many, or a class for an expanded clone.

D gene: -
V gene: TRBV7-9
clone size: few
J gene: TRBJ1-6
CDR3 protein: CASSSALVYNSPLHF
CDR3 DNA: TGTGCCAGCAGTTCGGCCCTTGTCTATAATTCACCCCTCCACTTT

D gene: TRBD1
V gene: TRBV19
clone size: few
J gene: TRBJ1-5
CDR3 protein: CASSLSGQSNQPQHF
CDR3 DNA: TGTGCCAGTAGTCTCTCGGGACAGAGCAATCAGCCCCAGCATTTT

D gene: TRBD1
V gene: TRBV29-1
clone size: -
J gene: TRBJ1-1
CDR3 protein: CSVLQGGNTEAFF
CDR3 DNA: TGCAGCGTTCTCCAGGGGGGGAACACTGAAGCTTTCTTT

D gene: -
V gene: TRBV24-1
clone size: few
J gene: TRBJ2-1
CDR3 protein: CATRDWGPGNNEQSF
CDR3 DNA: -

D gene: TRBD2
V gene: TRBV2
clone size: few
J gene: TRBJ2-1
CDR3 protein: CASSLNPGRSNEQFF
CDR3 DNA: TGTGCCAGCAGTCTGAATCCCGGGAGGAGCAATGAGCAGTTCTTC

D gene: -
V gene: TRBV4-3
clone size: -
J gene: TRBJ1-5
CDR3 protein: CASSQDKAQYQPQHF
CDR3 DNA: TGCGCCAGCAGCCAAGATAAGGCCCAGTATCAGCCCCAGCATTTT

D gene: -
V gene: TRBV24-1
clone size: few
J gene: TRBJ1-6
CDR3 protein: CATGGRDTNSPLHF
CDR3 DNA: TGTGCCACCGGGGGCCGGGACACTAATTCACCCCTCCACTTT

D gene: -
V gene: TRBV11-3
clone size: -
J gene: TRBJ1-6
CDR3 protein: CASSLESNSPPHF
CDR3 DNA: TGTGCCAGCAGCTTAGAGTCTAACTCACCCCCCCACTTT

D gene: -
V gene: TRBV20-1
clone size: -
J gene: TRBJ2-5
CDR3 protein: CSAPRRPGDQETQYF
CDR3 DNA: TGCAGTGCCCCAAGGAGGCCGGGGGACCAAGAGACCCAGTACTTC

D gene: TRBD2
V gene: TRBV5-1
clone size: many
J gene: TRBJ2-1
CDR3 protein: CASSLGQGGYNEQFF
CDR3 DNA: TGCGCCAGCAGCTTGGGGCAGGGAGGGTACAATGAGCAGTTCTTC

D gene: -
V gene: TRBV7-2
clone size: -
J gene: TRBJ1-6
CDR3 protein: CASSLTGNGSPLHF
CDR3 DNA: TGTGCCAGCAGCCTTACAGGGAATGGGTCACCCCTCCACTTT

D gene: -
V gene: TRBV7-2
clone size: -
J gene: TRBJ2-7
CDR3 protein: CASSLATIQWASRPYEQYF
CDR3 DNA: TGTGCCAGCAGCTTAGCGACGATCCAGTGGGCTAGCCGACCCTACGAGCAGTACTTC

D gene: TRBD1
V gene: TRBV9
clone size: -
J gene: TRBJ2-3
CDR3 protein: CASSVEGAWGDTQYF
CDR3 DNA: TGTGCCAGCAGCGTAGAGGGGGCATGGGGAGATACGCAGTATTTT

D gene: -
V gene: TRBV10-1
clone size: few
J gene: TRBJ2-7
CDR3 protein: CASSEWVDYEQYF
CDR3 DNA: TGCGCCAGCAGTGAGTGGGTAGACTACGAGCAGTACTTC

D gene: TRBD2
V gene: TRBV11-2
clone size: -
J gene: TRBJ2-3
CDR3 protein: CASSLGTSGGSDTQYF
CDR3 DNA: TGTGCCAGCAGCTTAGGCACTAGCGGGGGATCAGATACGCAGTATTTT

D gene: TRBD1
V gene: TRBV9
clone size: -
J gene: TRBJ1-5
CDR3 protein: CASSDDRAGGNQPQHF
CDR3 DNA: TGTGCCAGCTCAGACGACAGGGCTGGGGGCAATCAGCCCCAGCATTTT

D gene: -
V gene: TRBV11-1
clone size: many
J gene: TRBJ2-7
CDR3 protein: CASSLTEPPYEQYF
CDR3 DNA: TGTGCCAGCAGCTTAACAGAACCTCCCTACGAGCAGTACTTC

D gene: -
V gene: TRBV12-3/TRBV12-4
clone size: -
J gene: TRBJ2-3
CDR3 protein: CASSFGQRTDTQYF
CDR3 DNA: TGTGCCAGCAGTTTTGGACAGCGCACAGATACGCAGTATTTT

D gene: -
V gene: TRBV5-4
clone size: many
J gene: TRBJ2-3
CDR3 protein: CASSQTSTDTQYF
CDR3 DNA: TGTGCCAGCAGTCAGACTAGCACAGATACGCAGTATTTT

D gene: -
V gene: TRBV7-2
clone size: many
J gene: TRBJ1-2
CDR3 protein: CASSLGIGLSQGYTF
CDR3 DNA: TGTGCCAGCAGCTTAGGAATCGGACTTTCTCAGGGCTACACCTTC

D gene: -
V gene: TRBV9
clone size: many
J gene: TRBJ2-3
CDR3 protein: CASSVAGIPTDTQYF
CDR3 DNA: TGTGCCAGCAGCGTAGCGGGGATTCCCACAGATACGCAGTATTTT

D gene: TRBD2
V gene: TRBV30
clone size: -
J gene: TRBJ2-1
CDR3 protein: CAWTSGYNEQFF
CDR3 DNA: TGTGCCTGGACTAGCGGATACAATGAGCAGTTCTTC

D gene: -
V gene: TRBV11-2
clone size: -
J gene: TRBJ2-3
CDR3 protein: CASSLDGGHPSTDTQYF
CDR3 DNA: TGTGCCAGCAGCTTAGACGGGGGGCACCCTAGCACAGATACGCAGTATTTT

D gene: -
V gene: TRBV14
clone size: -
J gene: TRBJ2-5
CDR3 protein: CASSQDRNQETQYF
CDR3 DNA: TGTGCCAGCAGCCAAGACAGAAACCAAGAGACCCAGTACTTC

D gene: TRBD1
V gene: TRBV12-3/TRBV12-4
clone size: many
J gene: TRBJ1-5
CDR3 protein: CASARTGHQPQHF
CDR3 DNA: TGTGCCAGCGCCAGGACAGGGCATCAGCCCCAGCATTTT

D gene: TRBD1
V gene: TRBV27
clone size: -
J gene: TRBJ1-1
CDR3 protein: CASRFDRGFENTEAFF
CDR3 DNA: TGTGCCAGCAGATTCGACAGGGGTTTCGAGAACACTGAAGCTTTCTTT

D gene: TRBD2
V gene: TRBV10-3
clone size: -
J gene: TRBJ2-1
CDR3 protein: CATGGGEQFF
CDR3 DNA: TGTGCCACCGGGGGGGGAGAGCAGTTCTTC

D gene: TRBD2
V gene: TRBV24-1
clone size: -
J gene: TRBJ2-3
CDR3 protein: CATSASGLAASTDTQYF
CDR3 DNA: TGTGCCACCAGTGCCTCGGGACTAGCGGCTAGCACAGATACGCAGTATTTT

D gene: -
V gene: TRBV11-2
clone size: many
J gene: TRBJ1-3
CDR3 protein: CASSSGQGDGNTIYF
CDR3 DNA: TGTGCCAGCAGCTCGGGCCAGGGAGATGGAAACACCATATATTTT

D gene: TRBD1
V gene: TRBV11-2
clone size: -
J gene: TRBJ1-6
CDR3 protein: CASSLQGTGGDSPLHF
CDR3 DNA: TGTGCCAGCAGCTTACAGGGGACAGGGGGGGATTCACCCCTCCACTTT

D gene: TRBD2
V gene: TRBV14
clone size: -
J gene: TRBJ2-5
CDR3 protein: CASSLTGGEETQYF
CDR3 DNA: TGTGCCAGCAGCTTAACCGGGGGGGAGGAGACCCAGTACTTC

D gene: -
V gene: TRBV9
clone size: many
J gene: TRBJ2-3
CDR3 protein: CASSLRADTQYF
CDR3 DNA: TGTGCCAGCAGCTTGAGGGCAGATACGCAGTATTTT

D gene: -
V gene: TRBV20-1
clone size: -
J gene: TRBJ2-3
CDR3 protein: CSARRGSKITDTQYF
CDR3 DNA: TGCAGTGCTAGGAGGGGCAGCAAGATCACAGATACGCAGTATTTT

D gene: -
V gene: TRBV11-1
clone size: -
J gene: TRBJ2-3
CDR3 protein: CASRGGRANTDTQYF
CDR3 DNA: TGTGCCAGCAGGGGGGGTCGGGCAAACACAGATACGCAGTATTTT

D gene: -
V gene: TRBV11-2
clone size: many
J gene: TRBJ1-1
CDR3 protein: CASSPSVGGAFF
CDR3 DNA: TGTGCCAGCAGCCCCTCTGTGGGGGGAGCTTTCTTT

D gene: TRBD2
V gene: TRBV19
clone size: few
J gene: TRBJ2-5
CDR3 protein: CASNPGGRSFSEETQYF
CDR3 DNA: TGTGCCAGTAACCCGGGAGGGCGCTCCTTTTCCGAAGAGACCCAGTACTTC

D gene: -
V gene: TRBV9
clone size: -
J gene: TRBJ2-1
CDR3 protein: CASSSDLWGEQFF
CDR3 DNA: TGTGCCAGCAGCTCAGACTTGTGGGGTGAGCAGTTCTTC

D gene: -
V gene: TRBV13
clone size: -
J gene: TRBJ1-1
CDR3 protein: CASSFQGSYTEAFF
CDR3 DNA: TGTGCCAGCAGCTTCCAGGGGAGTTACACTGAAGCTTTCTTT

D gene: TRBD1
V gene: TRBV15
clone size: -
J gene: TRBJ2-3
CDR3 protein: CATSRDTGGTDTQYF
CDR3 DNA: TGTGCCACCAGCAGAGATACAGGGGGCACAGATACGCAGTATTTT

D gene: -
V gene: TRBV6-1
clone size: many
J gene: TRBJ1-6
CDR3 protein: CASYSDNRGGISPLHF
CDR3 DNA: TGTGCCAGCTATTCCGACAATCGAGGGGGAATTTCACCTCTCCACTTT

D gene: -
V gene: TRBV20-1
clone size: many
J gene: TRBJ1-6
CDR3 protein: CSARAGSSYNSPLHF
CDR3 DNA: TGCAGTGCTAGAGCAGGGAGCTCCTATAATTCACCCCTCCACTTT

D gene: -
V gene: TRBV5-1
clone size: -
J gene: TRBJ1-1
CDR3 protein: CASNLAGIAFF
CDR3 DNA: TGCGCCAGCAATTTAGCGGGGATTGCTTTCTTT

D gene: TRBD1
V gene: TRBV25-1
clone size: -
J gene: TRBJ1-2
CDR3 protein: CASRRGGSIEGYTF
CDR3 DNA: TGTGCCAGCAGAAGAGGGGGCAGCATTGAAGGCTACACCTTC

D gene: -
V gene: TRBV25-1
clone size: once
J gene: TRBJ2-1
CDR3 protein: CASSEFKAVGEQFF
CDR3 DNA: TGTGCCAGCAGTGAATTTAAGGCAGTAGGTGAGCAGTTCTTC

D gene: TRBD2
V gene: TRBV10-3
clone size: -
J gene: TRBJ2-7
CDR3 protein: CAIRGGDGPYEQYF
CDR3 DNA: TGTGCCATCAGGGGGGGGGACGGCCCCTACGAGCAGTACTTC